This is a list of T cell receptor beta chains from one sample in a study of regulatory T cells in long-lasting Graves disease. TCRdb independently ran MiXCR on the multiplex PCR reads; one entry per CDR3 protein. Of about 460,000 distinct CDR3 sequences listed, 14% are singletons. This sample was also put to use in a study of T cells in Graves' hyperthyroidism and ophthalmopathy.

The material was peripheral blood mononuclear cells (PBMCs), obtained at new diagnosis, from a patient treated with antithyroid drugs. The receptor set was obtained from a woman aged 45-60 years with Graves disease. CDR3s include the opening cysteine and the closing phenylalanine or tryptophan. A D gene is named only where the DNA matches it firmly. Clone size is stated in some rows and not others, as once, few, many or a class when expanded.

j_call clone_size d_call v_call cdr3_aa cdr3_nt
TRBJ2-5 . . TRBV7-2 CASSLSWGLETQYF TGTGCCAGCAGCTTATCTTGGGGCTTAGAGACCCAGTACTTC
TRBJ1-5 many TRBD1 TRBV7-2 CASSSSPPGGLNQPQHF TGTGCCAGCAGCTCTAGCCCCCCAGGGGGGTTGAATCAGCCCCAGCATTTT
TRBJ2-7 many . TRBV6-1 CASTLGRGWSYEQYF TGTGCCAGTACCCTCGGCAGGGGTTGGTCCTACGAGCAGTACTTC
TRBJ2-1 . TRBD2 TRBV19 CASSPLRDYFNEQFF TGTGCCAGTAGTCCTCTCCGGGACTATTTCAATGAGCAGTTCTTC
TRBJ2-4 . . TRBV4-1 CASSQDWGAEPTENIQYF TGCGCCAGCAGCCAAGATTGGGGGGCCGAACCGACAGAAAACATTCAGTACTTC
TRBJ1-2 many TRBD1 TRBV28 CASSLGTGVVYGYTF TGTGCCAGCAGTTTGGGGACAGGGGTAGTCTATGGCTACACCTTC
TRBJ2-3 . . TRBV5-5 CTSSSGADTQYF TGTACCAGCAGCTCAGGGGCGGATACGCAGTATTTT
TRBJ1-5 . . TRBV25-1 CASSYGPGPQHF TGTGCCAGCAGTTATGGTCCGGGGCCCCAGCATTTT
TRBJ1-1 many . TRBV7-2 CASSFRASGTEAFF TGTGCCAGCAGCTTCCGGGCGAGCGGGACTGAAGCTTTCTTT
TRBJ1-1 . . TRBV16 CASSQSGAGNTEAFF TGTGCCAGCAGCCAGTCAGGGGCCGGGAACACTGAAGCTTTCTTT
TRBJ2-5 many . TRBV2 CASTYSGSQETQYF TGTGCCAGCACGTACTCGGGATCCCAAGAGACCCAGTACTTC
TRBJ2-5 many . TRBV18 CASSPSAGRETQYF TGTGCCAGCTCACCATCTGCAGGGCGGGAGACCCAGTACTTC
TRBJ2-1 many . TRBV5-1 CASRSGPSGDEQFF TGCGCCAGCAGAAGCGGACCATCCGGCGATGAGCAGTTCTTC
TRBJ2-1 . TRBD2 TRBV3-1 CASSQDPGGYNEQFF TGTGCCAGCAGCCAAGATCCGGGAGGATACAATGAGCAGTTCTTC
TRBJ2-5 . TRBD1 TRBV10-2 CASSGPQGAGETQYF TGCGCCAGCAGTGGCCCACAGGGGGCAGGAGAGACCCAGTACTTC
TRBJ2-3 many . TRBV6-6 CASSYSRPGLTDTQYF TGTGCCAGCAGTTACTCGAGACCAGGGCTCACAGATACGCAGTATTTT
TRBJ2-1 many . TRBV12-3/TRBV12-4 CASRQAQVYYNEQFF TGTGCCAGCCGACAGGCCCAGGTCTACTACAATGAGCAGTTCTTC
TRBJ2-7 few TRBD2 TRBV27 CASMGTSGNGYSYEQYF TGTGCCAGCATGGGGACTAGCGGCAATGGGTACTCCTACGAGCAGTACTTC
TRBJ1-1 . . TRBV5-8 CASSLAGATAPNTEAFF TGTGCCAGCAGCTTGGCAGGGGCGACCGCCCCGAACACTGAAGCTTTCTTT
TRBJ2-4 . . TRBV28 CASRPHRGLAKNIQYF TGTGCCAGCAGACCTCATAGAGGGCTAGCCAAAAACATTCAGTACTTC
TRBJ2-7 . TRBD1 TRBV5-4 CASSPPGTGTSYEQYF TGTGCCAGCAGCCCGCCCGGGACAGGAACCTCCTACGAGCAGTACTTC
TRBJ1-1 many . TRBV7-2 CASSLAGVYMNTEAFF TGTGCCAGCAGCTTAGCAGGGGTCTACATGAACACTGAAGCTTTCTTT
TRBJ1-6 . . TRBV3-1 CASSQETQVYNSPLHF TGTGCCAGCAGCCAAGAGACACAGGTCTATAATTCACCCCTCCACTTT
TRBJ2-7 many TRBD2 TRBV19 CASSIAGGLIPTRQYF TGTGCCAGTAGTATAGCGGGAGGGCTTATCCCTACGAGGCAGTACTTC
TRBJ2-1 many TRBD2 TRBV15 CATSRVGSGRIGHNEQFF TGTGCCACCAGCAGAGTGGGTAGCGGGAGAATAGGGCACAATGAGCAGTTCTTC
TRBJ2-3 few . TRBV10-3 CAISERASVSKGTQYF TGTGCCATCAGTGAGAGGGCTAGCGTGTCAAAGGGTACGCAGTATTTT
TRBJ1-1 many . TRBV6-1 CASSNQGSSTEAFF TGTGCCAGCAGTAATCAGGGGTCGTCGACTGAAGCTTTCTTT
TRBJ2-4 many . TRBV15 CATSSAWGGGEWIQYF TGTGCCACCAGCAGCGCCTGGGGGGGCGGTGAATGGATTCAGTACTTC
TRBJ2-5 many . TRBV28 CASSLKEFGTQYF TGTGCCAGCAGTTTAAAGGAATTCGGGACCCAGTACTTC
TRBJ2-1 many TRBD1 TRBV28 CASVGQGERNEQFF TGTGCCAGCGTGGGACAGGGTGAAAGGAATGAGCAGTTCTTC
TRBJ1-6 many TRBD1 TRBV11-2 CASSRGQESYNSPLHF TGTGCCAGCAGCCGCGGACAGGAGTCCTATAATTCACCCCTCCACTTT
TRBJ2-7 many TRBD2 TRBV28 CASTMEREGYYEQYF TGTGCCAGCACCATGGAGCGGGAGGGATATTACGAGCAGTACTTC
TRBJ2-1 . TRBD2 TRBV27 CASSPSGSRNEQFF TGTGCCAGCAGCCCTAGCGGGAGTCGCAATGAGCAGTTCTTC
TRBJ2-1 few . TRBV28 CASNQLGLTQWEQFF TGTGCCAGCAACCAACTAGGTCTCACCCAATGGGAGCAGTTCTTC
TRBJ1-5 few . TRBV6-5 CASSYSAFNNQPQHF TGTGCCAGCAGTTACTCCGCCTTTAACAATCAGCCCCAGCATTTT
TRBJ2-7 few TRBD1 TRBV6-2/TRBV6-3 CASSYSRGHEQYF TGTGCCAGCAGTTACTCCAGGGGGCACGAGCAGTACTTC
TRBJ2-1 . . TRBV6-1 CASSDLGRQTYNEQFF TGTGCCAGCAGTGATCTGGGGCGGCAGACCTACAATGAGCAGTTCTTC
TRBJ2-7 . TRBD2 TRBV29-1 CSVGPGLDPYEQYF TGCAGCGTTGGTCCGGGACTAGACCCCTACGAGCAGTACTTC
TRBJ2-1 many . TRBV2 CASMQGRHEQFF TGTGCCAGCATGCAGGGGCGCCATGAGCAGTTCTTC
TRBJ1-5 few . TRBV4-1 CASSRLGGGQPQHF TGCGCCAGCAGCCGTCTCGGTGGGGGTCAGCCCCAGCATTTT
TRBJ2-7 many . TRBV10-3 CAISVDSYEQYF TGTGCCATCAGCGTGGACAGTTACGAGCAGTACTTC
TRBJ1-5 many TRBD1 TRBV28 CASSVDGTVGTF TGTGCCAGCAGTGTCGATGGGACAGTCGGAACTTTT
TRBJ2-7 few TRBD2 TRBV7-2 CASSQVTSGFYEQYF TGTGCCAGCAGCCAAGTGACTAGCGGATTCTACGAGCAGTACTTC
TRBJ2-2 many TRBD1 TRBV7-9 CASSIRQGALNGELFF TGTGCCAGCAGCATAAGACAGGGGGCGCTGAACGGGGAGCTGTTTTTT
TRBJ2-3 few . TRBV2 CASSPDGVTDTQYF TGTGCCAGCAGCCCAGACGGGGTCACAGATACGCAGTATTTT
TRBJ1-2 . . TRBV25-1 CASQGINYGYTF TGTGCCAGCCAGGGAATTAACTATGGCTACACCTTC
TRBJ1-5 many TRBD1 TRBV20-1 CSAITGVTSNQPQHF TGCAGTGCTATAACAGGGGTGACGAGCAATCAGCCCCAGCATTTT
TRBJ2-7 many TRBD2 TRBV27 CASSLGLAREQYF TGTGCCAGCAGTTTGGGACTAGCGAGGGAGCAGTACTTC
TRBJ2-2 . . TRBV5-1 CASSSLANTGELFF TGCGCCAGCAGTTCACTAGCGAACACCGGGGAGCTGTTTTTT
TRBJ1-4 once . TRBV2 CASSALKAEKLFF TGTGCCAGCAGCGCTTTAAAGGCCGAAAAACTGTTTTTT
TRBJ1-1 few . TRBV5-1 CASSLGFRQMTNTEAFF TGCGCCAGCAGCTTGGGATTTAGACAGATGACGAACACTGAAGCTTTCTTT
TRBJ2-3 many TRBD2 TRBV6-1 CASSTTSAGGTDTQYF TGTGCCAGCAGTACCACTAGCGCTGGGGGCACAGATACGCAGTATTTT
TRBJ2-2 few TRBD1 TRBV12-3/TRBV12-4 CASSDRGGTGELFF TGTGCCAGCAGCGACAGGGGTGGAACCGGGGAGCTGTTTTTT